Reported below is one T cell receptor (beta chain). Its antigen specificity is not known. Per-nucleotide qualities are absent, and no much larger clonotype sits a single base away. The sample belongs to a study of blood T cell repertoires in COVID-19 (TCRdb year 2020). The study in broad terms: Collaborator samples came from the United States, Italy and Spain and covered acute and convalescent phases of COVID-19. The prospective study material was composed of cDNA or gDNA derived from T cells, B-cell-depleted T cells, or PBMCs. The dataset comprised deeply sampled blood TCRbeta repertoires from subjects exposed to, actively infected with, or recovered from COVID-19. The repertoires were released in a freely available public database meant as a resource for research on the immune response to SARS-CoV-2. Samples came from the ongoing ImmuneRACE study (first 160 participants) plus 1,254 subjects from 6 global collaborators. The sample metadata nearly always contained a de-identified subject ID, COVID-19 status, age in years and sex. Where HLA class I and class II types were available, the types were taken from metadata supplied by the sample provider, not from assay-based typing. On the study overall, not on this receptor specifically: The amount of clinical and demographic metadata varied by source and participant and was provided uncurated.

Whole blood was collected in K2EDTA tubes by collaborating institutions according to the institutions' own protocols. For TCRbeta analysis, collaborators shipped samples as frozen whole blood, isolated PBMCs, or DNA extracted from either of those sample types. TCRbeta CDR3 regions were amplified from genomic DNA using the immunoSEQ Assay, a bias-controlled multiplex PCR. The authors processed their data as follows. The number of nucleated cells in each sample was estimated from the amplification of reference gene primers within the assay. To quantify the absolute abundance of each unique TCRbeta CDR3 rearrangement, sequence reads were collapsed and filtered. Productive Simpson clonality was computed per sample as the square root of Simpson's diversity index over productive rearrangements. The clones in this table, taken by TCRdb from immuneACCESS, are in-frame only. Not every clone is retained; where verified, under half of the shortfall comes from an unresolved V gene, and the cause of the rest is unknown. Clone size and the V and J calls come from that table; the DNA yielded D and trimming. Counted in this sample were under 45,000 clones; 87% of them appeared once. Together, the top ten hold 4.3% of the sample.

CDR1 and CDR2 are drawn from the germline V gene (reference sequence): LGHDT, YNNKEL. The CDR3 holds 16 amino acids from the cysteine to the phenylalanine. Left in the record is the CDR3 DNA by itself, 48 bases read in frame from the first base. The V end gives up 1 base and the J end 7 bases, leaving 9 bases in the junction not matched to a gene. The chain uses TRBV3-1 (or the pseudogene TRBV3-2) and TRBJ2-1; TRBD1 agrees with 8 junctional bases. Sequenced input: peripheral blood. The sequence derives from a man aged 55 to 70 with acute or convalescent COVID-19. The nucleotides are TGTGCCAGCAGCCAAGGAATCGGACAGGGAGTGAATGAGCAGTTCTTC. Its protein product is CASSQGIGQGVNEQFF.